This TCR beta chain was captured in a study of technical replicates of blood from a handful of donors. Using immunoSEQ multiplex PCR, the repertoire was profiled, and TCRdb retains in-frame clones only, with some absent. The profile shows about 80,000 clones, approximately 94% of them singletons. The J segment lost 3 bases and the V segment lost 4 bases, leaving 5 bases of the junction unmatched. Germline values: CDR1 SGHRS, CDR2 YFSETQ. The CDR3 length is 14 residues. Sequences were obtained from T cells isolated from PBMCs. The receptor was derived from a human donor in good health. The rearrangement links TRBV5-1 to TRBJ2-7; 9 bases agree with TRBD1. CDR3 residues: CASSAGQGVYEQYF. In DNA form, the CDR3 reads TGCGCCAGCAGCGCGGGACAGGGCGTCTACGAGCAGTACTTC.